Included here is one TCR beta chain sequence, with context. Its cognate antigen is unknown. This specimen belongs to a study of identical twins. TCRdb analysed the 5' RACE reads with MiXCR anew, one entry per CDR3 protein. The sample consists of about 570,000 distinct CDR3 sequences, 7.5% to 10% of them appearing once. The germline gives CDR1 LGHNA, CDR2 YNFKEQ. The CDR3 loop spans 14 amino acids. V was trimmed by 1 base and J by 7 bases, leaving 11 bases between them. Only healthy Caucasians were included as donors. Study findings and constraints: Compared with unrelated sharing, twin-shared out-of-frame alpha sequences had more low-probability sequences. It was possible that invariant MAIT and iNKT cells partly confounded the zero-insertion analyses. Cord blood beta clonotypes that were abundant carried fewer insertions, and memory repertoires showed no such trend.

This sample was shared with a second study, whose subject was yellow fever vaccine responses in identical twins.

This chain links TRBV4-2 with TRBJ2-1; D perhaps matches TRBD1 (6 bases). Sequencing was performed on PBMCs. The TCR originated in a woman younger than 30 in good health. The CDR3 loop is CASSQADRRNEQFF. CDR3 bases: TGTGCCAGCAGCCAAGCAGACAGGCGGAATGAGCAGTTCTTC.